The clone carrying this TCR beta chain showed up just once. These data are taken from a study of technical replicates of blood from several donors. The assay was immunoSEQ multiplex PCR, and TCRdb's table has in-frame clones only and misses some. This sample carries just over 60,000 clones, 80% to 90% of them seen once, and the ten largest clones take around 5.3%. V was pared by 5 bases and J by 1 base, with 2 bases of the junction left unmatched. CDR3 length: 15 amino acids. Germline V CDR1 and CDR2: ENHRY, SYGVKD. The chain uses TRBV10-3 and TRBJ2-7; TRBD2 matches 13 bases. The sequenced sample consisted of PBMCs. This clonotype was sampled from a human donor in good health. Some clones in this sample may be carry-over from other donors' samples. The CDR3 DNA reads as TGTGCCATCAGTTGGACTAGCGGGAGTTCCTACGAGCAGTACTTC. Encoded protein: CAISWTSGSSYEQYF.